A single sample is the source of the 27 T cell receptor beta chains below, sequenced in a study of blood T cell repertoires in COVID-19. The protocol was immunoSEQ multiplex PCR, while the TCRdb copy is restricted to in-frame clones and leaves out a portion. The repertoire includes some 99,000 clones, more than 60% of them detected once, and approximately 25% sits in the top ten. Sequencing was done on a sample of peripheral blood. Source of these receptors: an older man with acute or convalescent COVID-19.

The rearrangement links TRBV7-2 to TRBJ2-1; perhaps TRBD2 as D (7 bases). Trimming cost V 1 base and J 9 bases, with 10 bases left between them. CDR1 SGHTA and CDR2 FQGNSA come from the germline V gene. CDR3 length: 13 amino acids. CDR3 in DNA: TGTGCCAGCAGCTTAGTAGGGGGGGGTGAGCAGTTCTTC. As protein: CASSLVGGGEQFF.

The chain joins TRBV4-2 to TRBJ1-1; perhaps TRBD1 as D (5 bases). With 1 base removed from V and 3 bases from J, the gap between germline ends came to 15 bases. Germline CDR1 LGHNA, CDR2 YNFKEQ. The CDR3 length is 16 residues. CDR3 residues: CASSQVAAGSYTEAFF. CDR3 DNA sequence: TGTGCCAGCAGCCAAGTAGCGGCAGGGAGCTACACTGAAGCTTTCTTT.

The V call is TRBV19, the J call TRBJ1-2, with 8 positions matching TRBD1. The CDR3 is 15 residues long. V trimming: 2 bases; J trimming: 2 bases; junction bases outside the gene matches: 4. The germline CDR1 and CDR2 sequences are LNHDA and SQIVND (reference sequence). CDR3 nucleotides: TGTGCCAGTAGTATAAATCAGGGGGCGAACTATGGCTACACCTTC. It specifies CASSINQGANYGYTF.

This clone was detected a few times. The chain couples TRBV5-6 to TRBJ2-6, with D possibly matching TRBD2 (6 bases). The CDR3 runs to 19 residues. Per the germline V gene, CDR1 is SGHDT and CDR2 is YYEEEE. Trimming left V 1 base short and J 0 bases short, with 17 bases between. Written as DNA, the CDR3 is TGTGCCAGCAGCTTGCTCGTCGGGACTCTAAGCTCTGGGGCCAACGTCCTGACTTTC. Its protein is CASSLLVGTLSSGANVLTF.

A word on this clone: Germline is not matched at one junction end, which may reflect a read error. This chain links TRBV7-7 with TRBJ2-5; TRBD1 matches 11 bases. Germline CDR1 reads SSHAT; CDR2 reads FNYEAQ (reference sequence). This CDR3 is 17 amino acids long. Here the CDR3 reads CASSLKGTGGVQETQYF. For the CDR3, the DNA is TGTGCTAGCAGCTTAAAAGGGACAGGGGGGGTCCAAGAGACCCAGTACTTC.

The chain employs TRBV5-4 and TRBJ2-2; 11 positions agree with TRBD1. The CDR3 loop spans 16 amino acids. Losses at the gene ends were 5 bases for V and 4 bases for J; bases not matched to a gene: 7. Germline values: CDR1 SGHNT, CDR2 YYREEE (reference sequence). The CDR3 region has the DNA TGTGCCAGCAGGAGGACAGGGGGCTTGGGCACCGGGGAGCTGTTTTTT. This gives the protein CASRRTGGLGTGELFF.

The rearrangement uses TRBV6-5 and TRBJ2-7, with 12 bases fitting TRBD1. The CDR3 is made up of 15 amino acids. The germline V gene has CDR1 MNHEY and CDR2 SVGAGI. V shed 5 bases, J shed 4 bases, and the junction held 6 bases outside the gene matches. CDR3 DNA: TGTGCCAGCAGTAGACGGGACAGGGGGCTTTACGAGCAGTACTTC. Translating it yields CASSRRDRGLYEQYF.

V usage is TRBV18 and J usage is TRBJ1-1, with 8 bases aligning to TRBD1. From germline, CDR1 is KGHSH and CDR2 LQKENI. The CDR3 is 17 residues long. The V and J ends lost 2 bases and 1 base, in that order; junction bases with no gene match: 9. This chain's CDR3 is CASSPLKSDRANTEAFF. The CDR3 DNA sequence: TGTGCCAGCTCACCATTAAAATCGGACAGGGCGAACACTGAAGCTTTCTTT.

CDR3 DNA: TGTGCCAGCAGTGGACAGGGGAAGAACACTGAAGCTTTCTTT. It is translated as CASSGQGKNTEAFF. This chain links TRBV2 with TRBJ1-1, with TRBD1 identical over 8 bases. This CDR3 is 14 amino acids long. J was trimmed by 1 base and V by 4 bases; bases with no gene match: 2. Germline V gives CDR1 SNHLY, CDR2 FYNNEI.

The chain joins TRBV9 to TRBJ2-1; the D is unclear. The CDR3 loop spans 15 amino acids. Germline assignment: CDR1 SGDLS and CDR2 YYNGEE. Trimming took off 4 bases at V and 0 bases at J, with 11 bases between the two ends. The CDR3 nucleotides are TGTGCCAGCAGCCCCCGCTTGAGCTCCTACAATGAGCAGTTCTTC. Translation gives CASSPRLSSYNEQFF.

The chain has TRBV5-8 and TRBJ2-7; no definite D call. With 2 bases removed from V and 1 base from J, the gap between germline ends came to 7 bases. Looked up from germline, CDR1 is SGHTS and CDR2 is YDEGEE. CDR3 length: 13 residues. This CDR3 is CASSFFRSYEQYF. In DNA, the CDR3 is TGTGCCAGCAGCTTCTTCCGTTCCTACGAGCAGTACTTC.

The CDR3 region has the DNA TGTGCCAGCAGCCATCCCGGCGGGCTAGCGGCGTACAATGAGCAGTTCTTC. It codes for CASSHPGGLAAYNEQFF. This chain connects TRBV4-2 to TRBJ2-1; TRBD2 matches 7 bases. This CDR3 spans 17 amino acids. V shed 3 bases, J shed 4 bases, and the junction held 12 bases outside the gene matches. Germline values: CDR1 LGHNA, CDR2 YNFKEQ.

The table lists this clone with a count of one. One end of the junction varies from germline; a read error may be responsible. The gene calls are TRBV7-7 and TRBJ2-1, with a weak D call TRBD1 (5 bases). The CDR3 runs 15 residues. The germline V gene encodes CDR1 SSHAT and CDR2 FNYEAQ (reference sequence). The CDR3, as DNA: TGTGCTAGCAGCTTAGACAGTTCCGCTTACAATGAGCAGTTCTTC. As protein: CASSLDSSAYNEQFF. Variable domain in full (rest from reference TRBV7-7 and TRBJ2-1): GAGVSQSPRYKVTKRGQDVTLRCDPISSHATLYWYQQALGQGPEFLTYFNYEAQPDKSGLPSDRFSAERPEGSISTLTIQRTEQRDSAMYRCASSLDSSAYNEQFFGPGTRLTVL.

V and J are TRBV12-3 or TRBV12-4 and TRBJ1-1, with 8 bases aligning to TRBD1. V dropped 6 bases and J dropped 7; count of bases not matched to a gene: 4. The CDR3 has 12 residues. The CDR3 protein is CASSRDRGEAFF. The CDR3 bases are TGTGCCAGCAGCCGCGACAGGGGTGAAGCTTTCTTT.

The rearrangement uses TRBV10-3 and TRBJ1-2; 8 nucleotides line up with TRBD1. Germline-derived CDR1 and CDR2 are ENHRY and SYGVKD. V lost 5 bases to trimming and J lost 4 bases; unmatched junction nucleotides: 6. The CDR3 has 14 amino acids. In nucleotides, the CDR3 is TGTGCCATCAGTCCAGGGGGCGCCGGCTATGGCTACACCTTC. Amino acids: CAISPGGAGYGYTF.

CDR3 bases: TGTGCCAGCAGCTTTAGGCGGGAGGCCTCCTACAATGAGCAGTTCTTC. Its translation is CASSFRREASYNEQFF. The genes are TRBV5-4 and TRBJ2-1; 8 nucleotides match TRBD2. After removal of 2 bases from V and 0 bases from J, the junction contained 4 bases not matched to a gene. Germline CDR1 reads SGHNT; CDR2 reads YYREEE (reference sequence). CDR3 length: 16 residues.

This clone was seen only a few times. The rearrangement joins TRBV2 to TRBJ1-1, with D maybe TRBD1 (6 bases). V was cut by 6 bases and J by 1 base, with 12 bases left in between. This CDR3 comprises 14 residues. The germline V gene encodes CDR1 SNHLY and CDR2 FYNNEI. This CDR3 reads CASRTGHTNTEAFF. CDR3 in DNA: TGTGCCAGCAGGACGGGACACACGAACACTGAAGCTTTCTTT.

CDR3 region: CASSGTGNEKLFF. CDR3 in DNA: TGTGCCAGCAGTGGGACAGGGAATGAAAAACTGTTTTTT. The chain couples TRBV2 to TRBJ1-4, with TRBD1 matching 8 bases. V dropped 4 bases and J dropped 5; count of bases not matched to a gene: 0. The CDR3 length is 13 residues. Germline lookup yields CDR1 SNHLY and CDR2 FYNNEI.

On this clone: Other DNA sequences in this sample translate to the same CDR3. V is TRBV5-1 and J is TRBJ2-2; no clear D gene. This CDR3 has 16 amino acids. The germline V gene encodes CDR1 SGHRS and CDR2 YFSETQ. The ends were cut back, 0 bases at V and 2 bases at J, with 11 bases in the middle. The CDR3 DNA sequence: TGCGCCAGCAGCTTGGCCGTAACAGTTAACACCGGGGAGCTGTTTTTT. Encoded protein: CASSLAVTVNTGELFF.

This clone occurred a few times. The chain is built from TRBV5-1 and TRBJ1-6, with 8 bases lining up with TRBD1. Germline V CDR1 and CDR2: SGHRS, YFSETQ. The CDR3 contains 15 residues. J gave up 6 bases and V 4 bases, and 6 bases lay outside the gene matches. CDR3 DNA: TGCGCCAGCAGCACACAGGGGGGTGTTAATTCACCCCTCCACTTT. Protein: CASSTQGGVNSPLHF.

The chain links TRBV5-1 to TRBJ2-7; 7 bases agree with TRBD1. The CDR3 loop spans 16 amino acids. Looked up from germline, CDR1 is SGHRS and CDR2 is YFSETQ. Germline trimming cut 0 bases from V and 2 bases from J; bases unmatched to any gene: 8. CDR3 loop: CASSLVRDSNTYEQYF. The DNA of the CDR3 is TGCGCCAGCAGCTTGGTCAGGGACAGCAATACCTACGAGCAGTACTTC.

This chain joins TRBV3-1 (or the pseudogene TRBV3-2) and TRBJ2-2, with 13 bases identical to TRBD2. With V trimmed by 5 bases and J by 6 bases, 3 bases remained unmatched. The CDR3 covers 15 residues. The germline V gene encodes CDR1 LGHDT and CDR2 YNNKEL (reference sequence). CDR3 nucleotide sequence: TGTGCCAGCAGCGCAACTAGCGGGAGGGCCGGGGAGCTGTTTTTT. Protein sequence: CASSATSGRAGELFF.

The chain joins TRBV7-2 to TRBJ1-1; 8 nucleotides match TRBD1. This CDR3 spans 14 amino acids. Per the germline V gene, CDR1 is SGHTA and CDR2 is FQGNSA. V gave up 5 bases and J gave up 4 bases; unmatched junction bases: 6. CDR3 coding DNA: TGTGCCAGCAGCCGCGGACAGGGCCCCACTGAAGCTTTCTTT. Its protein product is CASSRGQGPTEAFF.

The chain uses TRBV5-1 and TRBJ1-1, with D possibly being TRBD1 (6 bases). The CDR3 consists of 14 residues. Looked up from germline, CDR1 is SGHRS and CDR2 is YFSETQ. Trimming took off 5 bases at V and 1 base at J, with 12 bases between the two ends. This chain's CDR3 is CASRSGQPNTEAFF. The CDR3 DNA reads as TGCGCCAGCAGATCCGGACAGCCGAACACTGAAGCTTTCTTT.

V gene TRBV7-9 combines with J gene TRBJ2-3, with 14 bases fitting TRBD2. Germline V gene sequence: CDR1 SEHNR, CDR2 FQNEAQ (reference sequence). CDR3 length: 16 residues. V shed 5 bases, J shed 4 bases, and the junction held 5 bases outside the gene matches. The CDR3 reads CASSKGLAGDSDTQYF. The CDR3 region has the DNA TGTGCCAGCAGCAAGGGACTAGCGGGAGATTCAGATACGCAGTATTTT. The entire variable domain, with the rest obtained from reference TRBV7-9 and TRBJ2-3, is as follows: DTGVSQNPRHKITKRGQNVTFRCDPISEHNRLYWYRQTLGQGPEFLTYFQNEAQLEKSRLLSDRFSAERPKGSFSTLEIQRTEQGDSAMYLCASSKGLAGDSDTQYFGPGTRLTVL.

The chain recombines TRBV6-5 with TRBJ2-7; D gene ambiguous. Trimming cost V 6 bases and J 1 base, with 7 bases left between them. The germline V gene encodes CDR1 MNHEY and CDR2 SVGAGI. The CDR3 is made up of 12 amino acids. The chain's CDR3 is CASSSRSYEQYF. CDR3 coding DNA: TGTGCCAGCAGCTCGAGGTCCTACGAGCAGTACTTC.

The chain joins TRBV5-1 to TRBJ1-1; 9 nucleotides align to TRBD1. Germline-derived CDR1 and CDR2 are SGHRS and YFSETQ. V shed 0 bases and J 5 bases; nucleotides not matched to a gene: 5. CDR3 length equals 15 residues. In DNA form, the CDR3 reads TGCGCCAGCAGCTTGGTTGGACAGGGGTGGACTGAAGCTTTCTTT. Its translation is CASSLVGQGWTEAFF.